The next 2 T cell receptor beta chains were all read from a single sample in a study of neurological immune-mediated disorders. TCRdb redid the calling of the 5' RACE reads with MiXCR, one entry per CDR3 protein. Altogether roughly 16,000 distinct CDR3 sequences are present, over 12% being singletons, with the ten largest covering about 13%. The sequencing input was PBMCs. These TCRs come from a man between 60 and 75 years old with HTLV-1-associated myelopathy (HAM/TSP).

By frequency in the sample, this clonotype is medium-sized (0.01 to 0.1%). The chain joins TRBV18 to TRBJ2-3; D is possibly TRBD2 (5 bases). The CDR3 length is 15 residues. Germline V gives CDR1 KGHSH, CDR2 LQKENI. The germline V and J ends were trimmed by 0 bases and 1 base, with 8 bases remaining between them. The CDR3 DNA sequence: TGTGCCAGCTCACCACCGAGGGCCGGCACAGATACGCAGTATTTT. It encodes CASSPPRAGTDTQYF. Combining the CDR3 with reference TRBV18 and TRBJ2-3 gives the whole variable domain NAGVMQNPRHLVRRRGQEARLRCSPMKGHSHVYWYRQLPEEGLKFMVYLQKENIIDESGMPKERFSAEFPKEGPSILRIQQVVRGDSAAYFCASSPPRAGTDTQYFGPGTRLTVL.

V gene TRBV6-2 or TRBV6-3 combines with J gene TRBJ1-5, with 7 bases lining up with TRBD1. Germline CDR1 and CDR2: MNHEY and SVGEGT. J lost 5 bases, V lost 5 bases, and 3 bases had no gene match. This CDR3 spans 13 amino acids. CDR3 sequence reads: CASSRDSYQPQHF. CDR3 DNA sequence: TGTGCCAGCAGTAGGGACAGCTATCAGCCCCAGCATTTT.